The rows below give T cell receptor beta chains drawn from one sample of a study of shared clonotypes between healthy human individuals. Sequenced by immunoSEQ multiplex PCR; TCRdb stores in-frame clones only, minus some. This table holds approximately 2,000,000 clones, less than 95% found once. Sample: naive CD4+ T cells from PBMCs. The source is a man in his late teens or twenties in good health. Some clones in this sample may be carry-over from other donors' samples. Each CDR3 is given with its conserved first and last residue. A D gene is named only where the DNA matches it firmly. Not all rows give a size; the values are once, few, many and, for expanded clones, a class.

TRBJ1-4	TRBV2	-	TRBD1	CASSSDRVREKLFF	TGTGCCAGCAGCTCGGACAGGGTTAGAGAAAAACTGTTTTTT
TRBJ1-5	TRBV28	-	-	CASSPGTSDNQPQHF	TGTGCCAGCAGTCCCGGGACGTCAGATAATCAGCCCCAGCATTTT
TRBJ2-2	TRBV19	-	TRBD2	CASSMISGRNTGELFF	TGTGCCAGTAGTATGATTAGCGGGAGGAACACCGGGGAGCTGTTTTTT
TRBJ1-5	TRBV27	-	-	CASSSYRTENQPQHF	TGTGCCAGCAGTTCTTACCGGACAGAGAATCAGCCCCAGCATTTT
TRBJ1-3	TRBV30	-	-	CAWSVLGGSGNTIYF	TGTGCCTGGAGTGTATTAGGTGGCTCTGGAAACACCATATATTTT
TRBJ2-5	TRBV18	-	-	CASSPYGGQETQYF	TGTGCCAGCTCACCGTACGGCGGGCAAGAGACCCAGTACTTC
TRBJ2-1	TRBV5-1	once	TRBD2	CASSLQLAGGGEQFF	TGCGCCAGCAGCTTGCAACTAGCGGGAGGGGGTGAGCAGTTCTTC
TRBJ2-5	TRBV7-3	-	TRBD1	CASSRTGGGRETQYF	TGTGCCAGCAGCAGAACAGGGGGCGGGCGAGAGACCCAGTACTTC
TRBJ2-7	TRBV28	-	-	CASMGRAYEQYF	TGTGCCAGCATGGGCAGGGCCTACGAGCAGTACTTC
TRBJ2-2	TRBV4-1	-	TRBD2	CASSQNVASGRSGELFF	TGCGCCAGCAGCCAAAACGTAGCTAGCGGGAGATCCGGGGAGCTGTTTTTT
TRBJ2-3	TRBV7-3	-	TRBD2	CASSLGGRGTDTQYF	TGTGCCAGCAGCTTGGGCGGGAGGGGGACAGATACGCAGTATTTT
TRBJ2-1	TRBV5-1	-	TRBD2	CASSLGIGGSSSYNEQFF	TGCGCCAGCAGCTTGGGAATCGGGGGGAGTAGCTCCTACAATGAGCAGTTCTTC
TRBJ1-2	TRBV10-3	-	TRBD1	CAISEYGQGALVGYTF	TGTGCCATCAGTGAGTATGGACAGGGGGCGCTTGTTGGCTACACCTTC
TRBJ2-7	TRBV7-2	-	-	CASSLIPSGVAYEQYF	TGTGCCAGCAGCTTAATCCCCTCAGGGGTAGCCTACGAGCAGTACTTC
TRBJ1-4	TRBV7-9	-	-	CASSFGTGEKLFF	TGTGCCAGCAGCTTCGGGACGGGTGAAAAACTGTTTTTT
TRBJ2-6	TRBV27	-	TRBD1	CASSLSLVGTGTNVLTF	TGTGCCAGCAGTTTATCTTTGGTGGGGACAGGGACAAACGTCCTGACTTTC
TRBJ1-2	TRBV18	-	TRBD1	CASSPDRSYGYTF	TGTGCCAGCTCACCGGACAGGAGCTATGGCTACACCTTC
TRBJ2-1	TRBV5-1	-	-	CASSLTGSAYNEQFF	TGCGCCAGCAGCTTGACGGGAAGCGCCTACAATGAGCAGTTCTTC
TRBJ1-4	TRBV28	-	-	CASSFYRRNEKLFF	TGTGCCAGCAGTTTTTATCGCCGTAATGAAAAACTGTTTTTT
TRBJ1-2	TRBV28	-	-	CAAGGSNGYTF	TGTGCGGCCGGAGGGAGTAACGGCTACACCTTC
TRBJ2-7	TRBV5-4	-	-	CASSKSPGNRVEQYF	TGTGCCAGCAGCAAGTCCCCCGGAAACAGGGTCGAGCAGTACTTC
TRBJ1-1	TRBV18	-	-	CASSLSTEGDTEAFF	TGTGCCAGCTCCTTGAGCACGGAGGGGGACACTGAAGCTTTCTTT
TRBJ2-5	TRBV6-5	-	-	CASSYSKPLETQYF	TGTGCCAGCAGTTACTCGAAGCCCCTAGAGACCCAGTACTTC
TRBJ2-5	TRBV28	-	-	CASSFRWGETQYF	TGTGCCAGCAGTTTCAGGTGGGGAGAGACCCAGTACTTC
TRBJ1-2	TRBV6-1	-	-	CASSGVQAPYGYTF	TGTGCCAGCAGTGGGGTGCAGGCCCCGTATGGCTACACCTTC
TRBJ2-1	TRBV4-2	once	TRBD2	CASSHESSGSVNEQFF	TGTGCCAGCAGCCACGAGTCTAGCGGGAGTGTCAATGAGCAGTTCTTC
TRBJ2-1	TRBV11-3	-	TRBD2	CASSSDLAGGEDEQFF	TGTGCCAGCAGCTCCGACCTAGCGGGAGGGGAAGATGAGCAGTTCTTC
TRBJ2-2	TRBV14	-	-	CASSQDLPGAGELFF	TGTGCCAGCAGCCAAGACCTCCCGGGGGCCGGGGAGCTGTTTTTT